These 8 T cell receptor beta chains share one sample of origin, sequenced in a study of blood T cell repertoires in COVID-19. The assay was immunoSEQ multiplex PCR, and TCRdb's table has in-frame clones only and misses some. The sample shows 200,000 to 250,000 clones, about 79% of them seen only once. Material: peripheral blood. Every receptor here comes from a man aged 45-60 years with active or convalescent COVID-19.

This clone has just one count. The rearrangement joins TRBV18 to TRBJ1-3; 8 bases fit TRBD1. The V and J ends lost 4 bases and 4 bases, in that order; junction bases with no gene match: 6. The CDR3 is 15 residues long. CDR1 KGHSH and CDR2 LQKENI come from the germline V gene. The CDR3 coding sequence is TGTGCCAGCTCACTGACAGGGGCGTCCGGAAACACCATATATTTT. Translated, it gives CASSLTGASGNTIYF.

The rearrangement uses TRBV6-2 or TRBV6-3 and TRBJ2-1; 9 positions agree with TRBD2. J lost 8 bases, V lost 4 bases, and 9 bases had no gene match. CDR1 is MNHEY, CDR2 SVGEGT, per germline. The CDR3 covers 15 residues. CDR3 sequence (DNA): TGTGCCAGCAGTTTGGTAGCTAGCGGGATCGATGAGCAGTTCTTC. Translating gives CASSLVASGIDEQFF.

This chain joins TRBV5-1 and TRBJ1-1; 7 positions match TRBD1. Trimming took 1 base from V and 8 from J; bases not matched to a gene: 5. CDR3 size: 13 residues. Germline V gene data show CDR1 as SGHRS and CDR2 as YFSETQ. The CDR3 sequence: CASSLFDRAEAFF. CDR3 nucleotide sequence: TGCGCCAGCAGCTTGTTTGACAGGGCAGAAGCTTTCTTT.

The chain recombines TRBV28 with TRBJ2-5, with D maybe TRBD1 (7 bases). V was clipped by 3 bases and J by 1 base, with 21 bases between them. This CDR3 is built from 18 residues. Germline V gene data show CDR1 as MDHEN and CDR2 as SYDVKM. The DNA of the CDR3 is TGTGCCAGCAGTTTGGGTTTAGGGCAGGGGGGATTCCAAGAGACCCAGTACTTC. This sequence encodes CASSLGLGQGGFQETQYF.

V is TRBV15 and J is TRBJ1-4; D is ambiguous. Deletions cut 2 bases from V and 6 bases from J, with 10 bases between. In germline, CDR1 is LNHNV, CDR2 YYDKDF (reference sequence). The CDR3 loop spans 14 amino acids. The CDR3 DNA sequence: TGTGCCACCAGCAGAAGTCGTGGCTATGAAAAACTGTTTTTT. Translated, it gives CATSRSRGYEKLFF.

This chain joins TRBV4-3 and TRBJ2-1; 7 bases are shared with TRBD1. The germline gives CDR1 LGHNA, CDR2 YSLEER. CDR3 length: 16 amino acids. J gave up 6 bases and V 3 bases, and 11 bases lay outside the gene matches. CDR3 nucleotides: TGCGCCAGCAGCCACCAGACAGGGACAAGGAGCAATGAGCAGTTCTTC. As protein: CASSHQTGTRSNEQFF.

The chain joins TRBV7-2 to TRBJ1-2, with TRBD1 matching over 7 bases. The CDR3 totals 15 residues. CDR1 and CDR2 (germline): SGHTA, FQGNSA. V lost 5 bases to trimming and J lost 4 bases; unmatched junction nucleotides: 10. Here the CDR3 DNA reads TGTGCCAGCAGCCGGAACCGGGACAGCTCCTATGGCTACACCTTC. The encoded protein is CASSRNRDSSYGYTF.

The chain has TRBV4-3 and TRBJ2-2; D gene ambiguous. Germline V gives CDR1 LGHNA, CDR2 YSLEER. Trimming left V 0 bases short and J 1 base short, with 15 bases between. The CDR3 totals 18 residues. CDR3 protein: CASSQESPTFLNTGELFF. The DNA of the CDR3 is TGCGCCAGCAGCCAAGAATCCCCGACATTTCTGAACACCGGGGAGCTGTTTTTT.